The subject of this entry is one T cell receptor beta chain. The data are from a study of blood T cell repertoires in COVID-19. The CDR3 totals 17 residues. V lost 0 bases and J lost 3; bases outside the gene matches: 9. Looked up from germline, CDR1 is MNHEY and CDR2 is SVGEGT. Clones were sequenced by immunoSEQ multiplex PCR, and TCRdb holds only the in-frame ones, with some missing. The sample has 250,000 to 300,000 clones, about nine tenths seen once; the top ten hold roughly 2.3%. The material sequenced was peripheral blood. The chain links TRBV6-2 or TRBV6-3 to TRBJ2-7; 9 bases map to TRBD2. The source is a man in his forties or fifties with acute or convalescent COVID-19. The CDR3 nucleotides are TGTGCCAGCAGTTACTCGATTAGGCCTAGCGGGGACTACGAGCAGTACTTC. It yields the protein CASSYSIRPSGDYEQYF.